This TCR beta chain comes out of a study of identical twins. Looked up from germline, CDR1 is MDHEN and CDR2 is SYDVKM. The CDR3 loop spans 12 amino acids. V lost 10 bases and J lost 3; bases outside the gene matches: 4. Template switching, a step in the protocol, added a universal primer site, and cDNA carried unique molecular identifiers. Each CDR3 protein gets one entry after TCRdb re-called the 5' RACE reads with MiXCR. The table lists 200,000 to 250,000 distinct CDR3 sequences, approximately 8.3% of them singletons. The same data also went into a second study, on yellow fever vaccine responses in identical twins.

The TCR comes from a woman under 30 in good health. The V gene is TRBV28, the J gene TRBJ2-3; 7 bases are shared with TRBD2. Input material: memory (CD45RO+) T cells sorted from blood. The CDR3 nucleotides read TGTGCCATGGGGGGGGGTACAGATACGCAGTATTTT. It encodes CAMGGGTDTQYF.